A single sample is the source of the 22 T cell receptor beta chains below, sequenced in a study of T cell repertoires in ileal Crohn's disease. Here immunoSEQ multiplex PCR was the method, and the copy in TCRdb shows in-frame clones only, minus some. Of about 15,000 clones listed, 75% to 85% are singletons. The sequenced sample consisted of ileal tissue. These TCRs come from an adult with Crohn's disease.

This chain uses TRBV14 with TRBJ1-6, with unresolved D. V shed 0 bases and J shed 11 bases, with 14 bases lying between them. Germline lookup yields CDR1 SGHDN and CDR2 FVKESK. The CDR3 contains 15 residues. CDR3 sequence: CASSQEVSGLAPLHF. DNA of the CDR3: TGTGCCAGCAGCCAAGAGGTTTCGGGGTTAGCACCCCTCCACTTT. The full variable domain, in which reference TRBV14 and TRBJ1-6 provide the parts outside the CDR3, is EAGVTQFPSHSVIEKGQTVTLRCDPISGHDNLYWYRRVMGKEIKFLLHFVKESKQDESGMPNNRFLAERTGGTYSTLKVQPAELEDSGVYFCASSQEVSGLAPLHFGNGTRLTVT.

The chain joins TRBV7-2 to TRBJ1-2; 7 bases agree with TRBD1. The CDR3 sequence is 16 residues long. Per germline, CDR1 SGHTA and CDR2 FQGNSA. With 4 bases clipped from V and 5 bases from J, the junction kept 13 bases outside the gene matches. CDR3 loop: CASSSLTGQPLYGYTF. In DNA, the CDR3 is TGTGCCAGCAGCTCCCTTACGGGACAGCCGCTTTATGGCTACACCTTC.

V is TRBV10-2 and J is TRBJ2-7; D ambiguous. The CDR3 loop spans 13 amino acids. Trimming took 3 bases from V and 0 from J, leaving 6 bases between them. Germline CDR1 WSHSY, CDR2 SAAADI. The CDR3: CASSDASSYEQYF. CDR3 nucleotides: TGCGCCAGCAGTGATGCCAGCTCCTACGAGCAGTACTTC.

V and J are TRBV6-1 and TRBJ1-1, with D perhaps matching TRBD1 (6 bases). This CDR3 has 13 amino acids. Germline-derived CDR1 and CDR2 are MNHNS and SASEGT. Trimming removed 3 bases at V and 10 bases at J, with 15 bases between. DNA of the CDR3: TGTGCCAGCAGTGATATCTTAGGGGGAAGAGCTTTCTTT. This encodes CASSDILGGRAFF.

This sequence joins TRBV6-1 and TRBJ1-3; D is unclear. This CDR3 region has 15 residues. From germline, CDR1 is MNHNS and CDR2 SASEGT. The germline V and J ends were trimmed by 7 bases and 0 bases, with 13 bases remaining between them. The CDR3 protein is CASTPGWFSGNTIYF. The CDR3 region has the DNA TGTGCCAGCACCCCAGGCTGGTTCTCTGGAAACACCATATATTTT.

This clone was seen once. The chain has TRBV28 and TRBJ2-1; 7 bases fit TRBD1. The V gene's germline CDR1 is MDHEN and CDR2 SYDVKM. V lost 6 bases, J lost 9 bases, and 8 bases stayed unmatched. This CDR3 contains 13 residues. DNA of the CDR3: TGTGCCAGCAGAAATGGACAGGTTGGTGAGCAGTTCTTC. The encoded protein is CASRNGQVGEQFF.

As regards this clone: Other DNA sequences in this sample translate to the same CDR3. V usage is TRBV4-3 and J usage is TRBJ2-1; 11 bases agree with TRBD2. The germline V gene encodes CDR1 LGHNA and CDR2 YSLEER. The CDR3 contains 15 residues. V was pared by 1 base and J by 8 bases, with 4 bases of the junction left unmatched. CDR3 nucleotides: TGCGCCAGCAGCCAAGGTAGCGGGAGGGCCCATGAGCAGTTCTTC. Translation: CASSQGSGRAHEQFF.

The V and J genes are TRBV7-2 and TRBJ1-2; weak D call: TRBD1 (6 bases). CDR1 is SGHTA, CDR2 FQGNSA, per germline. V was cut by 5 bases and J by 7 bases, with 20 bases left in between. CDR3 length: 15 amino acids. Here the CDR3 DNA reads TGTGCCAGCAGCACTACCGTCTCGACAGGATCTGGCTACACCTTC. Translated, it gives CASSTTVSTGSGYTF.

The chain couples TRBV7-2 to TRBJ2-2; no clear D. In germline, CDR1 is SGHTA, CDR2 FQGNSA. V gave up 1 base and J gave up 4 bases, with 4 bases separating them. The CDR3 contains 13 residues. The CDR3 DNA reads as TGTGCCAGCAGCTTAGTAATCACCGGGGAGCTGTTTTTT. It specifies CASSLVITGELFF.

The CDR3 coding sequence is TGTGCCAGCAGTTTAGAAGGGGCGTTTGGTGGCTACACCTTC. Translation: CASSLEGAFGGYTF. The rearrangement joins TRBV27 to TRBJ1-2; perhaps TRBD1 as D (5 bases). Looked up from germline, CDR1 is MNHEY and CDR2 is SMNVEV (reference sequence). This CDR3 region has 14 residues. The V end was cut by 2 bases, the J end by 7 bases, with 14 bases between.

V gene TRBV30 combines with J gene TRBJ1-3; 9 bases align to TRBD1. Germline values: CDR1 GTSNPN, CDR2 SVGIG (reference sequence). CDR3 size: 14 residues. V shed 3 bases and J 2 bases; nucleotides not matched to a gene: 2. CDR3 amino acids: CAWRTGGPGNTIYF. Here the CDR3 DNA reads TGTGCCTGGAGAACAGGGGGCCCTGGAAACACCATATATTTT.

This clone was seen only once. This sequence joins TRBV2 and TRBJ1-2; D gene ambiguous. Trimming took off 3 bases at V and 2 bases at J, with 7 bases between the two ends. Germline CDR1 SNHLY, CDR2 FYNNEI. CDR3 length equals 13 residues. The CDR3 sequence is CASSEGQNYGYTF. CDR3 DNA: TGTGCCAGCAGTGAGGGCCAGAACTATGGCTACACCTTC. Based on the CDR3 plus reference TRBV2 and TRBJ1-2, the full variable domain is EPEVTQTPSHQVTQMGQEVILRCVPISNHLYFYWYRQILGQKVEFLVSFYNNEISEKSEIFDDQFSVERPDGSNFTLKIRSTKLEDSAMYFCASSEGQNYGYTFGSGTRLTVV.

CDR3 region: CASSLAGVPADTQYF. CDR3 bases: TGCGCCAGCAGCTTGGCCGGGGTTCCTGCCGATACGCAGTATTTT. The chain links TRBV5-1 to TRBJ2-3, with D possibly TRBD2 on 5 matching bases. The germline V and J ends were trimmed by 0 bases and 6 bases, with 14 bases remaining between them. Germline V gene sequence: CDR1 SGHRS, CDR2 YFSETQ. The CDR3 extends over 15 amino acids.

The rearrangement uses TRBV27 and TRBJ2-5, with 8 bases fitting TRBD1. This CDR3 spans 17 amino acids. J lost 2 bases, V lost 5 bases, and 13 bases had no gene match. Germline values: CDR1 MNHEY, CDR2 SMNVEV (reference sequence). CDR3 DNA sequence: TGTGCCAGCAGTCCAAGGACAGGGAGGTTGGGTCAAGAGACCCAGTACTTC. It specifies CASSPRTGRLGQETQYF.

This clone was seen a single time. V is TRBV10-1 and J is TRBJ2-3, with 8 bases matching TRBD2. Germline V gives CDR1 WNHNN, CDR2 SYGVQD (reference sequence). The CDR3 is made up of 15 amino acids. With 2 bases clipped from V and 1 base from J, the junction kept 2 bases outside the gene matches. The CDR3 sequence: CASSEVREGTDTQYF. The DNA of the CDR3 is TGCGCCAGCAGTGAGGTGCGGGAGGGCACAGATACGCAGTATTTT.

The chain joins TRBV18 to TRBJ1-4; 7 positions agree with TRBD1. Germline V CDR1 and CDR2: KGHSH, LQKENI. Germline trimming cut 5 bases from V and 8 bases from J; bases unmatched to any gene: 11. The CDR3 totals 15 residues. CDR3 DNA: TGTGCCAGCTCAGCCCCGGAGGGGGCAGGGGAAAAACTGTTTTTT. Its protein is CASSAPEGAGEKLFF.

V is TRBV5-5 and J is TRBJ2-7, with 10 bases fitting TRBD1. The V segment lost 9 bases and the J segment 2 bases; nucleotides outside the gene matches: 8. The CDR3 runs 14 residues. Germline V gene lookup returns CDR1 SGHKS and CDR2 YYEKEE (reference sequence). The CDR3 nucleotides read TGTGCCACCTACCCGGGACAGGGGACCTACGAGCAGTACTTC. It encodes CATYPGQGTYEQYF.

This clone was counted a single time. This chain connects TRBV2 to TRBJ1-4, with TRBD1 matching 8 bases. With 3 bases clipped from V and 3 bases from J, the junction kept 6 bases outside the gene matches. CDR3 length equals 16 residues. Germline loops: CDR1 SNHLY, CDR2 FYNNEI. The CDR3 loop reads CASSDPRQGPNEKLFF. DNA of the CDR3: TGTGCCAGCAGTGACCCCCGACAGGGGCCTAATGAAAAACTGTTTTTT. Full variable domain (rest looked up from reference TRBV2 and TRBJ1-4): EPEVTQTPSHQVTQMGQEVILRCVPISNHLYFYWYRQILGQKVEFLVSFYNNEISEKSEIFDDQFSVERPDGSNFTLKIRSTKLEDSAMYFCASSDPRQGPNEKLFFGSGTQLSVL.

This clone was seen a handful of times. This sample also contains other DNA sequences that code for the same CDR3. The chain uses TRBV18 and TRBJ1-1; D possibly corresponds to TRBD1 (6 bases). V was trimmed by 3 bases and J by 0 bases, leaving 8 bases between them. This CDR3 has 14 residues. Germline V lookup: CDR1 KGHSH, CDR2 LQKENI. CDR3 sequence reads: CASSPQGLNTEAFF. The CDR3, as DNA: TGTGCCAGCTCACCCCAGGGGCTGAACACTGAAGCTTTCTTT.

The chain is built from TRBV7-2 and TRBJ2-5; D is perhaps TRBD2 (5 bases). V was trimmed by 5 bases and J by 4 bases, leaving 20 bases between them. The CDR3 runs 16 residues. The germline V gene encodes CDR1 SGHTA and CDR2 FQGNSA. CDR3 region: CASSPKNPGEGETQYF. In nucleotides, the CDR3 is TGTGCCAGCAGCCCGAAAAATCCCGGGGAAGGAGAGACCCAGTACTTC.

As concerns this clone: Additional DNA sequences in this sample encode the identical CDR3. The chain has TRBV6-6 and TRBJ1-1; no firm D call. Germline values: CDR1 MNHNY, CDR2 SVGAGI (reference sequence). Trimming removed 0 bases at V and 1 base at J, with 3 bases between. This CDR3 spans 13 amino acids. CDR3 in amino acids: CASSYSANTEAFF. The CDR3 DNA reads TGTGCCAGCAGTTACTCGGCGAACACTGAAGCTTTCTTT.

CDR3 residues: CATTRTGGTGELFF. CDR3 bases: TGTGCCACAACTAGGACAGGGGGAACCGGGGAGCTGTTTTTT. The V and J genes are TRBV6-5 and TRBJ2-2; TRBD1 matches at 10 bases. Germline CDR1 reads MNHEY; CDR2 reads SVGAGI. The CDR3 length is 14 residues. V lost 10 bases and J lost 5; bases outside the gene matches: 7.